These 29 T cell receptor beta chains were sequenced from one sample in a study of T-cell memory formation after mild COVID-19 listed by TCRdb under 2021. Library generation was performed with 5' RACE. The instrument given in TCRdb is Illumina NovaSeq 6000. Clones were called with MiXCR by TCRdb after fastp trimmed the public reads at Q25, and only in-frame beta chains were retained. Each CDR3 protein gets just one entry, which takes the most common genes and DNA from the rows behind it. The sample records about 540,000 distinct CDR3 sequences, roughly 20% of which are singletons. The ten top clones hold approximately 12% of the sample. Sequenced sample: PBMCs or a T cell subset sorted from them (not recorded which). The source is an adult woman who had mild COVID-19 (a few samples of this study predate the infection). The sample titles of this study are shuffled in the database, so cell type and time point are left out; the donor was told from shared clones.

This chain joins TRBV19 and TRBJ2-7; 12 nucleotides line up with TRBD2. Germline V gives CDR1 LNHDA, CDR2 SQIVND (reference sequence). The CDR3 runs 17 residues. The V and J ends lost 2 bases and 2 bases, in that order; junction bases with no gene match: 7. The CDR3 nucleotides are TGTGCCAGTAGTATAAGGCCTAGCGGGAGGGCTACCTACGAGCAGTACTTC. Translation: CASSIRPSGRATYEQYF.

This clonotype was counted only a few times. The V call is TRBV20-1, the J call TRBJ2-1, with 8 bases fitting TRBD2. J lost 0 bases, V lost 0 bases, and 4 bases had no gene match. This CDR3 is built from 16 residues. The V gene's germline CDR1 is DFQATT and CDR2 SNEGSKA (reference sequence). CDR3 bases: TGCAGTGCTAGAGATGATAGCGGGGCCTCCTACAATGAGCAGTTCTTC. Translated, it gives CSARDDSGASYNEQFF.

The chain employs TRBV24-1 and TRBJ2-6, with D possibly being TRBD1 (6 bases). Looked up from germline, CDR1 is KGHDR and CDR2 is SFDVKD. The CDR3 totals 16 residues. Trimming left V 4 bases short and J 4 bases short, with 13 bases between. The CDR3 protein is CATSELTGSGANVLTF. The CDR3 DNA is TGTGCCACCAGTGAATTGACAGGTTCCGGGGCCAACGTCCTGACTTTC.

This clonotype was seen a few times. V is TRBV10-3 and J is TRBJ2-7; 8 bases are shared with TRBD1. CDR1 is ENHRY and CDR2 is SYGVKD in the germline V gene. The CDR3 runs 16 residues. V dropped 3 bases and J dropped 3; count of bases not matched to a gene: 10. This chain's CDR3 is CAISDPLRTGSYEQYF. For the CDR3, the DNA is TGTGCCATCAGTGACCCACTTCGGACAGGGAGCTACGAGCAGTACTTC.

This clonotype has a handful of counts. The chain links TRBV12-3 or TRBV12-4 to TRBJ1-1, with 8 bases fitting TRBD1. The CDR3 has 18 amino acids. V shed 3 bases and J 0 bases; nucleotides not matched to a gene: 12. CDR3 in amino acids: CASSFNAGGLPMNTEAFF. The CDR3 DNA is TGTGCCAGCAGTTTCAACGCAGGGGGCCTCCCAATGAACACTGAAGCTTTCTTT.

This clonotype was counted only a few times. This chain connects TRBV4-2 to TRBJ2-1, with 10 nucleotides matching TRBD2. There are 16 residues in the CDR3. Germline V lookup: CDR1 LGHNA, CDR2 YNFKEQ. V shed 2 bases and J 5 bases; nucleotides not matched to a gene: 6. As DNA, the CDR3 is TGTGCCAGCAGCCAACCCAGCGGGAGGGCTGACAATGAGCAGTTCTTC. Its protein is CASSQPSGRADNEQFF.

The V gene is TRBV11-2, the J gene TRBJ1-1, with D tentatively TRBD1 (6 bases). There are 14 residues in the CDR3. Trimming removed 5 bases at V and 6 bases at J, with 16 bases between. CDR1 SGHAT and CDR2 FQNNGV come from the germline V gene. CDR3 nucleotide sequence: TGTGCCAGCAGCCCCTTCACAGGGTTGGCTGAAGCTTTCTTT. Translation: CASSPFTGLAEAFF. The entire variable domain, with the rest obtained from reference TRBV11-2 and TRBJ1-1, is as follows: EAGVAQSPRYKIIEKRQSVAFWCNPISGHATLYWYQQILGQGPKLLIQFQNNGVVDDSQLPKDRFSAERLKGVDSTLKIQPAKLEDSAVYLCASSPFTGLAEAFFGQGTRLTVV.

This clonotype was seen more than once but under ten times. This chain connects TRBV4-2 to TRBJ2-7, with D unclear. CDR1 and CDR2 from the germline V gene are LGHNA and YNFKEQ. There are 14 residues in the CDR3. With 2 bases removed from V and 3 bases from J, the gap between germline ends came to 11 bases. The CDR3 spells CASSQILDSYEQYF. CDR3 nucleotides: TGTGCCAGCAGCCAAATCCTAGATAGCTACGAGCAGTACTTC.

The genes are TRBV9 and TRBJ1-2; 12 nucleotides line up with TRBD1. With 3 bases clipped from V and 8 bases from J, the junction kept 8 bases outside the gene matches. The CDR3 has 15 amino acids. The germline CDR1 and CDR2 sequences are SGDLS and YYNGEE. CDR3 in amino acids: CASSAPGQGARGYTF. The CDR3 DNA reads as TGTGCCAGCAGCGCCCCGGGACAGGGGGCGCGAGGCTACACCTTC.

This clonotype was observed a handful of times. The chain combines TRBV20-1 with TRBJ2-3; D may be TRBD1 (6 bases). V gave up 0 bases and J gave up 2 bases, with 15 bases separating them. Germline assignment: CDR1 DFQATT and CDR2 SNEGSKA (reference sequence). The CDR3 has 16 residues. The CDR3 here is CSARDPDRDYTDTQYF. The CDR3, as DNA: TGCAGTGCTAGAGACCCGGACAGAGACTACACAGATACGCAGTATTTT.

V usage is TRBV24-1 and J usage is TRBJ2-3; no clear D gene. The germline V gene encodes CDR1 KGHDR and CDR2 SFDVKD. V lost 7 bases to trimming and J lost 0 bases, with 13 bases between them. The CDR3 covers 15 residues. The CDR3 nucleotides are TGTGCCACCAGCCGCAGCCGGTCTAGCACAGATACGCAGTATTTT. Protein product: CATSRSRSSTDTQYF.

CDR3: CSAHPLAGVYRGTDTQYF. The CDR3 coding sequence is TGCAGTGCCCACCCACTAGCGGGAGTATATCGCGGCACAGATACGCAGTATTTT. V and J are TRBV20-1 and TRBJ2-3, with TRBD2 matching 11 bases. Germline values: CDR1 DFQATT, CDR2 SNEGSKA (reference sequence). V shed 6 bases and J 1 base; nucleotides not matched to a gene: 15. The CDR3 contains 18 residues.

This clonotype was counted between two and nine times. The V and J genes are TRBV7-8 and TRBJ1-1, with D unresolved. CDR3 length: 12 amino acids. V was trimmed by 5 bases and J by 4 bases, leaving 8 bases between them. Germline assignment: CDR1 SGHVS and CDR2 FQNEAQ. The CDR3 reads CASSQEPTEAFF. DNA of the CDR3: TGTGCCAGCAGCCAGGAACCCACTGAAGCTTTCTTT.

This clonotype has more than one count but fewer than ten. The genes are TRBV3-1 and TRBJ2-5, with TRBD2 matching 13 bases. The V gene's germline CDR1 is LGHDT and CDR2 YNNKEL (reference sequence). The ends lost 4 bases at V and 0 bases at J; junction bases unmatched: 8. The CDR3 runs 18 residues. This CDR3 is CASSRGGTSGTYQETQYF. The CDR3 coding sequence is TGTGCCAGCAGCCGAGGCGGGACTAGCGGGACGTACCAAGAGACCCAGTACTTC.

This clonotype was seen more than once but under ten times. This sequence joins TRBV12-3 or TRBV12-4 and TRBJ1-5, with 10 bases identical to TRBD1. CDR3 length: 17 amino acids. V shed 3 bases, J shed 0 bases, and the junction held 5 bases outside the gene matches. The CDR3 sequence: CASSLSGQGFSNQPQHF. The CDR3 coding sequence is TGTGCCAGCAGTTTGTCGGGACAGGGGTTTAGCAATCAGCCCCAGCATTTT.

V and J are TRBV18 and TRBJ2-4, with 8 bases aligning to TRBD2. V lost 3 bases and J lost 6; bases outside the gene matches: 10. Germline loops: CDR1 KGHSH, CDR2 LQKENI. The CDR3 loop spans 16 amino acids. The CDR3 loop is CASSPYPSGGLNIQYF. In DNA form, the CDR3 reads TGTGCCAGCTCACCGTACCCAAGCGGGGGATTAAACATTCAGTACTTC.

This clonotype has just a few counts. V is TRBV6-5 and J is TRBJ1-2, with D hard to call. The CDR3 has 16 residues. Trimming stripped 0 bases from V and 1 base from J, with 12 bases between. Germline-derived CDR1 and CDR2 are MNHEY and SVGAGI. The CDR3 bases are TGTGCCAGCAGTTACTCGAATCCAGGAGTTAACTATGGCTACACCTTC. Amino acids: CASSYSNPGVNYGYTF.

The J gene is TRBJ1-4, the V gene TRBV24-1; D is unclear. V dropped 4 bases and J dropped 8 bases, with 10 bases sitting between them. The CDR3 extends over 13 amino acids. Germline V gene lookup returns CDR1 KGHDR and CDR2 SFDVKD. The CDR3 protein is CATSEGKREKLFF. The CDR3, as DNA: TGTGCCACCAGTGAGGGGAAACGGGAAAAACTGTTTTTT.

This clonotype was seen once. The chain couples TRBV7-9 to TRBJ2-3; a weak D match, TRBD2 (6 bases). Trimming pared 5 bases from V and 6 bases from J, leaving 21 bases between. Germline CDR1 is SEHNR and CDR2 is FQNEAQ (reference sequence). The CDR3 length is 16 residues. For the CDR3, the DNA is TGTGCCAGCAGCCCCGGTCGAAACTGGGGGAGGGATACGCAGTATTTT. It translates to CASSPGRNWGRDTQYF. Variable domain in full (rest from reference TRBV7-9 and TRBJ2-3): DTGVSQNPRHKITKRGQNVTFRCDPISEHNRLYWYRQTLGQGPEFLTYFQNEAQLEKSRLLSDRFSAERPKGSFSTLEIQRTEQGDSAMYLCASSPGRNWGRDTQYFGPGTRLTVL.

The J gene is TRBJ1-2, the V gene TRBV5-1; D remains unclear. With 4 bases removed from V and 4 bases from J, the gap between germline ends came to 8 bases. The germline CDR1 and CDR2 sequences are SGHRS and YFSETQ. The CDR3 loop spans 12 amino acids. For the CDR3, the DNA is TGCGCCAGCAGCACAGACACCTATGGCTACACCTTC. Protein product: CASSTDTYGYTF.

In this sample, this clonotype turned up a few times. The V and J genes are TRBV19 and TRBJ2-1; 7 nucleotides align to TRBD1. Unmatched junction bases numbered 9, after V lost 10 bases and J lost 0 bases. The CDR3 length is 15 residues. Germline assignment: CDR1 LNHDA and CDR2 SQIVND (reference sequence). The CDR3 region is CATKGAAASYNEQFF. The DNA of the CDR3 is TGTGCCACCAAGGGGGCGGCAGCCTCCTACAATGAGCAGTTCTTC.

This clonotype has more than one count but fewer than ten. The V and J genes are TRBV20-1 and TRBJ1-3; 7 nucleotides match TRBD1. The ends lost 5 bases at V and 2 bases at J; junction bases unmatched: 9. Germline assignment: CDR1 DFQATT and CDR2 SNEGSKA (reference sequence). The CDR3 is 15 amino acids. CDR3 sequence: CSAYRTGRAGNTIYF. CDR3 coding DNA: TGCAGTGCTTACCGGACAGGTCGTGCTGGAAACACCATATATTTT.

This clonotype was detected ten times or more. The chain has TRBV20-1 and TRBJ2-1; no reliable D call. V lost 6 bases and J 8 bases, leaving 23 bases between the germline ends. This CDR3 has 15 amino acids. CDR1 and CDR2 from the germline V gene are DFQATT and SNEGSKA (reference sequence). The CDR3 region is CSALIRQRLAHEQFF. The CDR3, as DNA: TGCAGTGCCCTTATTCGCCAGCGCCTCGCCCATGAGCAGTTCTTC.

V gene TRBV11-2 combines with J gene TRBJ2-3; D call uncertain. The V gene's germline CDR1 is SGHAT and CDR2 FQNNGV. The CDR3 totals 15 residues. Deletions cut 8 bases from V and 5 bases from J, with 20 bases between. DNA of the CDR3: TGTGCCAGCGGCAGACATGTGGATCGCAGAGATACGCAGTATTTT. Encoded protein: CASGRHVDRRDTQYF.

V and J are TRBV4-2 and TRBJ1-4; 10 bases match TRBD1. Germline CDR1 LGHNA, CDR2 YNFKEQ. Trimming at V came to 2 bases and at J to 7 bases, leaving 4 bases not matched to a gene. This CDR3 has 15 amino acids. The CDR3 region has the DNA TGTGCCAGCAGCCAACCGGGACAGGGGAGTGAAAAACTGTTTTTT. This gives the protein CASSQPGQGSEKLFF.

This clonotype was detected only a few times. This rearrangement joins TRBV2 to TRBJ1-1, with D possibly being TRBD1 (5 bases). V lost 7 bases and J lost 6, with 21 bases in between. Germline-derived CDR1 and CDR2 are SNHLY and FYNNEI. This CDR3 comprises 15 residues. The DNA of the CDR3 is TGTGCCAGCAATGATGGTATAGGGGTTGGGGCTGAAGCTTTCTTT. Protein sequence: CASNDGIGVGAEAFF.

This clonotype was counted ten times or more. The gene calls are TRBV3-1 and TRBJ2-1; no clear D. This CDR3 region has 15 residues. Germline V gene sequence: CDR1 LGHDT, CDR2 YNNKEL (reference sequence). V was trimmed by 4 bases and J by 5 bases, leaving 15 bases between them. The CDR3 here is CASSPTFGWHNEQFF. The CDR3 region has the DNA TGTGCCAGCAGCCCGACGTTTGGATGGCACAATGAGCAGTTCTTC.

This clonotype has more than one count but fewer than ten. The chain employs TRBV5-1 and TRBJ2-7; TRBD2 matches at 13 bases. V lost 3 bases and J lost 7; bases outside the gene matches: 10. This CDR3 has 16 residues. Germline V gene lookup returns CDR1 SGHRS and CDR2 YFSETQ. Here the CDR3 reads CASSSRTSGRSEEQYF. The DNA of the CDR3 is TGCGCCAGCAGCTCCCGGACTAGCGGGAGATCGGAGGAGCAGTACTTC.

Turning to this clonotype: The junction and the germline gene differ at one end; a read error may be behind it. V gene TRBV4-2 combines with J gene TRBJ2-1, with 9 bases identical to TRBD2. The CDR3 loop spans 14 amino acids. Germline loops: CDR1 LGHNA, CDR2 YNFKEQ. CDR3 DNA sequence: TGTGCCAGCAGCCAAGGAAAGGCGCTAGCGGGGTTGGTCTTC. Translation: CASSQGKALAGLVF.